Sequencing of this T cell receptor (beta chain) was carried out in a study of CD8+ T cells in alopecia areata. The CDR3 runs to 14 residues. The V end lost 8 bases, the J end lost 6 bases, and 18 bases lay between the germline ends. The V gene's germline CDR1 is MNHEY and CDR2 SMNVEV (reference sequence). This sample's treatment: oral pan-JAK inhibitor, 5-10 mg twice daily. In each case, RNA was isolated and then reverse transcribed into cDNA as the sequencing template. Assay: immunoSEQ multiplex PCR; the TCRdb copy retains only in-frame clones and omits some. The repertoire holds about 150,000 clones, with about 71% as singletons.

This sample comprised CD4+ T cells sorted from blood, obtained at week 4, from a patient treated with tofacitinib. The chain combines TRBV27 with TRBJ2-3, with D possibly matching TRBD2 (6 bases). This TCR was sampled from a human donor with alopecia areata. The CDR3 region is CASLAGGLYDTQYF. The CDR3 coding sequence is TGTGCCAGCTTGGCTGGGGGGTTGTACGATACGCAGTATTTT.